Presented here are 21 T cell receptor beta chains from one specimen sequenced in a study of cytomegalovirus exposure and HLA in healthy donors. PCR amplification relied on 60 Vbeta primers (plus 13 Jbeta primers). Generated by immunoSEQ multiplex PCR, the TCRdb table keeps only in-frame clones and is missing some. The table lists under 45,000 clones, roughly 60% of them singletons. The sample taken for sequencing was PBMCs. The origin of the receptors is a human donor in good health.

The chain employs TRBV28 and TRBJ2-4, with D possibly being TRBD1 (5 bases). CDR3 length: 15 amino acids. The germline CDR1 and CDR2 sequences are MDHEN and SYDVKM. V lost 7 bases and J 0 bases, leaving 13 bases between the germline ends. CDR3: CASIQGKRAKNIQYF. As DNA, the CDR3 is TGTGCCAGCATCCAGGGAAAAAGAGCCAAAAACATTCAGTACTTC.

This chain joins TRBV23-1 and TRBJ1-4; possible D gene TRBD1, 6 bases. TRBV23-1 is recorded as an ORF, its role being uncertain. The CDR3 loop spans 15 amino acids. Trimming shortened V by 7 bases and J by 1 base, and 13 bases separated the two germline ends. CDR3 loop: CASIPTGITNEKLFF. CDR3 in DNA: TGCGCCAGCATCCCGACAGGAATAACTAATGAAAAACTGTTTTTT.

The chain couples TRBV7-9 to TRBJ2-2; D perhaps matches TRBD1 (6 bases). V was clipped by 3 bases and J by 5 bases, with 10 bases between them. Germline-derived CDR1 and CDR2 are SEHNR and FQNEAQ (reference sequence). The CDR3 loop spans 14 amino acids. Written as DNA, the CDR3 is TGTGCCAGCAGCTTTACAGGGTTTACCGGGGAGCTGTTTTTT. Translation gives CASSFTGFTGELFF. The whole variable domain, remainder taken from reference TRBV7-9 and TRBJ2-2, is DTGVSQNPRHKITKRGQNVTFRCDPISEHNRLYWYRQTLGQGPEFLTYFQNEAQLEKSRLLSDRFSAERPKGSFSTLEIQRTEQGDSAMYLCASSFTGFTGELFFGEGSRLTVL.

Concerning this clone itself: Germline and junction disagree at one end, which may indicate a read error. The chain recombines TRBV11-3 with TRBJ2-2; the match to TRBD1 covers 10 bases. The CDR3 extends over 15 amino acids. Germline CDR1 reads SGHNT; CDR2 reads YENEEA. Here the CDR3 reads CASSVDRGRTGELFF. CDR3 DNA: TGTGCCAGCAGCGTAGACAGGGGGCGCACCGGGGAGCTGTTTTTT.

The chain employs TRBV9 and TRBJ1-6; D unclear. CDR3 length: 16 residues. The germline V gene encodes CDR1 SGDLS and CDR2 YYNGEE. The germline V and J ends were trimmed by 3 bases and 0 bases, with 10 bases remaining between them. CDR3 sequence reads: CASSESPSSYNSPLHF. DNA of the CDR3: TGTGCCAGCAGCGAGTCACCGAGCTCCTATAATTCACCCCTCCACTTT.

This chain links TRBV19 with TRBJ2-5; D is unclear. Deletions cut 4 bases from V and 7 bases from J, with 13 bases between. The CDR3 runs to 13 residues. In germline, CDR1 is LNHDA, CDR2 SQIVND (reference sequence). The CDR3 here is CASSTLVVGTQYF. The CDR3 DNA sequence: TGTGCCAGTAGTACCCTTGTAGTTGGGACCCAGTACTTC. The variable domain in full, completed from reference TRBV19 and TRBJ2-5, reads DGGITQSPKYLFRKEGQNVTLSCEQNLNHDAMYWYRQDPGQGLRLIYYSQIVNDFQKGDIAEGYSVSREKKESFPLTVTSAQKNPTAFYLCASSTLVVGTQYFGPGTRLLVL.

This rearrangement joins TRBV10-1 to TRBJ2-7; 7 bases map to TRBD1. The V segment lost 6 bases and the J segment 2 bases; nucleotides outside the gene matches: 10. CDR3 length equals 15 residues. CDR1 is WNHNN and CDR2 is SYGVQD in the germline V gene (reference sequence). This CDR3 is CASSTRGDSPYEQYF. The CDR3 DNA reads as TGCGCCAGCAGCACCAGAGGGGACAGCCCCTACGAGCAGTACTTC.

This chain joins TRBV7-8 and TRBJ1-2; 7 nucleotides line up with TRBD1. V shed 4 bases, J shed 4 bases, and the junction held 12 bases outside the gene matches. The CDR3 consists of 16 residues. Germline V gene sequence: CDR1 SGHVS, CDR2 FQNEAQ. This CDR3 is CASSSPFQGGGYGYTF. The CDR3 region has the DNA TGTGCCAGCAGCTCCCCGTTTCAGGGGGGCGGCTATGGCTACACCTTC.

This clone was detected a few times. J is TRBJ1-2 and V is TRBV6-1; 8 bases align to TRBD1. V lost 4 bases and J lost 7; bases outside the gene matches: 8. The CDR3 has 14 residues. Germline V CDR1 and CDR2: MNHNS, SASEGT. The chain's CDR3 is CASSAGQGVSGYTF. The CDR3 DNA reads as TGTGCCAGCAGTGCTGGACAGGGAGTCTCTGGCTACACCTTC.

The DNA for the CDR3 is TGCGCCAGCAGCGGACAGGGGAAGTACAATGAGCAGTTCTTC. Protein sequence: CASSGQGKYNEQFF. The chain combines TRBV10-1 with TRBJ2-1, with TRBD1 identical over 9 bases. Germline values: CDR1 WNHNN, CDR2 SYGVQD (reference sequence). With 6 bases clipped from V and 4 bases from J, the junction kept 4 bases outside the gene matches. The CDR3 spans 14 residues.

This clone was observed a handful of times. CDR3 residues: CASRDRQAYNEQFF. CDR3 sequence (DNA): TGTGCCAGCAGGGACAGGCAAGCCTACAATGAGCAGTTCTTC. The chain recombines TRBV6-5 with TRBJ2-1; 7 nucleotides match TRBD1. Losses at the gene ends were 6 bases for V and 2 bases for J; bases not matched to a gene: 4. This CDR3 region has 14 residues. In germline, CDR1 is MNHEY, CDR2 SVGAGI.

Notes on this clone: The junction departs from germline at one end; a sequencing error may be responsible. The V gene is TRBV7-7, the J gene TRBJ1-4, with 7 bases aligning to TRBD1. Germline V CDR1 and CDR2: SSHAT, FNYEAQ (reference sequence). This CDR3 region has 15 residues. CDR3 in DNA: TGTGCTAGCAGGCCAACAGGGGCAACTAATGAAAAACTGTTTTTT. Protein sequence: CASRPTGATNEKLFF.

The gene calls are TRBV4-1 and TRBJ2-3, with D possibly being TRBD2 (6 bases). V gave up 0 bases and J gave up 5 bases, with 15 bases separating them. Germline V gives CDR1 MGHRA, CDR2 YSYEKL. The length of the CDR3 is 16 residues. The CDR3 nucleotides read TGCGCCAGCAGCCAAGATGCGGGACTGAAGGGAGATACGCAGTATTTT. It codes for CASSQDAGLKGDTQYF.

The V call is TRBV30, the J call TRBJ2-7, with a weak D call TRBD1 (6 bases). This CDR3 has 13 residues. Per the germline V gene, CDR1 is GTSNPN and CDR2 is SVGIG (reference sequence). V was shortened by 5 bases and J by 3 bases, with 14 bases between the two germline ends. The CDR3 reads CAWAWGPLYEQYF. CDR3 nucleotides: TGTGCCTGGGCGTGGGGGCCTCTCTACGAGCAGTACTTC.

In its sample, this clone was seen a few times. The V gene is TRBV10-1, the J gene TRBJ2-1, with TRBD1 identical over 9 bases. CDR1 and CDR2 (germline): WNHNN, SYGVQD (reference sequence). The CDR3 is made up of 14 amino acids. Losses at the gene ends were 6 bases for V and 9 bases for J; bases not matched to a gene: 9. The CDR3 DNA is TGCGCCAGCAGCGTGGACAGGGGTTTGGGTGAGCAGTTCTTC. This gives the protein CASSVDRGLGEQFF.

The chain couples TRBV5-4 to TRBJ1-6, with 11 bases lining up with TRBD1. CDR3 length: 16 amino acids. From germline, CDR1 is SGHNT and CDR2 YYREEE (reference sequence). V shed 3 bases, J shed 11 bases, and the junction held 10 bases outside the gene matches. CDR3 coding DNA: TGTGCCAGCAGCTGGCGGACAGGGGGCAGAATTACACCCCTCCACTTT. It specifies CASSWRTGGRITPLHF.

The CDR3 spells CATDRGVNTQYF. CDR3 nucleotides: TGTGCCACAGACAGGGGAGTCAATACGCAGTATTTT. The chain employs TRBV25-1 and TRBJ2-3; 8 nucleotides agree with TRBD1. Per germline, CDR1 MGHDK and CDR2 SYGVNS. The CDR3 contains 12 residues. J gave up 7 bases and V 10 bases, and 7 bases lay outside the gene matches.

The chain couples TRBV28 to TRBJ1-6; 7 bases match TRBD1. This CDR3 comprises 17 residues. V shed 7 bases and J 10 bases; nucleotides not matched to a gene: 19. Germline CDR1 MDHEN, CDR2 SYDVKM. This CDR3 is CASTLAGTEGAVSPLHF. The CDR3 nucleotides read TGTGCCAGCACCCTTGCCGGGACAGAGGGTGCGGTCTCACCCCTCCACTTT. Variable domain in full (rest from reference TRBV28 and TRBJ1-6): DVKVTQSSRYLVKRTGEKVFLECVQDMDHENMFWYRQDPGLGLRLIYFSYDVKMKEKGDIPEGYSVSREKKERFSLILESASTNQTSMYLCASTLAGTEGAVSPLHFGNGTRLTVT.

The chain carries TRBV7-8 and TRBJ2-3, with D tentatively TRBD2 (6 bases). V was clipped by 1 base and J by 2 bases, with 13 bases between them. The CDR3 contains 16 residues. Germline CDR1 is SGHVS and CDR2 is FQNEAQ. CDR3 loop: CASSLVAGIITDTQYF. DNA of the CDR3: TGTGCCAGCAGCTTAGTTGCGGGGATCATCACAGATACGCAGTATTTT.

The J gene is TRBJ1-1, the V gene TRBV5-1, with D uncertain. CDR1 is SGHRS and CDR2 is YFSETQ in the germline V gene. The CDR3 length is 12 residues. Trimming left V 1 base short and J 4 bases short, with 5 bases between. The CDR3 here is CASSLPGTEAFF. The CDR3 DNA sequence: TGCGCCAGCAGCTTGCCGGGCACTGAAGCTTTCTTT. The entire variable domain, with the rest obtained from reference TRBV5-1 and TRBJ1-1, is as follows: KAGVTQTPRYLIKTRGQQVTLSCSPISGHRSVSWYQQTPGQGLQFLFEYFSETQRNKGNFPGRFSGRQFSNSRSEMNVSTLELGDSALYLCASSLPGTEAFFGQGTRLTVV.

The gene calls are TRBV5-1 and TRBJ2-5; a weak D match, TRBD1 (5 bases). In germline, CDR1 is SGHRS, CDR2 YFSETQ. CDR3 length equals 14 residues. Trimming took off 4 bases at V and 0 bases at J, with 10 bases between the two ends. CDR3 region: CASSRDSNQETQYF. In nucleotides, the CDR3 is TGCGCCAGCAGCCGCGACAGTAACCAAGAGACCCAGTACTTC.